Listed below are T cell receptor beta chains from one sample, sequenced in a study of blood T cells in healthy people across ages. TCRdb ran MiXCR on the 5' RACE reads and lists one entry per CDR3 protein. Of 800,000 or so distinct CDR3 sequences in the sample, roughly 25% were seen once. This sample was also put to use in a study of T cells of mothers and their children.

The sample consisted of blood. The receptors stem from a boy aged 10-17 years in good health. CDR3s include the opening cysteine and the closing phenylalanine or tryptophan. Size values are once, few and many counts, or a class for expanded clones, and some rows have none.

few NA TRBV28 CASSDTSERNEQYF
few TRBJ2-7 TRBV14 CASSPLAAFYEQYF
NA TRBJ1-1 TRBV4-3 CASSLTGTDTEAFF
NA TRBJ1-5 TRBV12-3/TRBV12-4 CASKGLAGAQHF
NA TRBJ2-7 TRBV27 CASSTLGPYEQYF
many TRBJ1-1 TRBV7-9 CASSLTGDTEAFF
many TRBJ2-5 TRBV6-1 CASSEGRGETQYF
NA TRBJ2-7 TRBV2 CASSGDWYEQYF
NA TRBJ1-4 TRBV28 CASSFIELQGHEKLFF
NA TRBJ2-2 TRBV10-3 CAIRPEGTGELFF
NA TRBJ2-5 TRBV4-2 CASSQEGNLAQETQYF
few TRBJ2-1 TRBV29-1 CSVEDFGSLGPWGGKSSYNEQFF
few TRBJ2-7 TRBV12-3/TRBV12-4 CASSHLGRYEQYF
few NA TRBV12-3/TRBV12-4 CASSFLAGYEQYF
NA TRBJ2-7 TRBV7-2 CASSLGGGAPYEQYF
NA TRBJ1-2 TRBV7-2 CASRSGQGNYGYTF
few TRBJ2-7 TRBV20-1 CSAWGRATYEQYF
NA TRBJ1-3 TRBV10-3 CAISPGTPQPSGNTIYF
NA NA TRBV20-1 CSARGTSGSFHEQYF
once TRBJ2-3 TRBV9 CASSVVQGGVTDTQYF
few TRBJ1-1 TRBV3-1 CASSRPGKVGTEAFF
few TRBJ2-5 TRBV5-1 CASSYGLAGGETQYF
NA TRBJ1-2 TRBV28 CASSRELTDLLNYGYTF
NA NA TRBV29-1 CSVEEHETQYF
NA TRBJ1-2 TRBV7-9 CASGPAYDSPNYGYTF
NA TRBJ2-4 TRBV10-3 CTISERDGLDIQYF
NA TRBJ1-3 TRBV7-2 CASSLARGGNTIYF
NA TRBJ2-5 TRBV4-3 CASSPDGTPQETQYF
NA TRBJ2-7 TRBV18 CASSQVPTFYEQYF
NA TRBJ2-7 TRBV4-1 CASKGLAGGSSYEQYF
few TRBJ2-4 TRBV29-1 CSGHRQGYGNIQYF
few TRBJ1-3 TRBV21-1 CPSSKGSGHFSGNTIYF
NA TRBJ2-5 TRBV3-1 CASSQVTSGSIETQYF
few TRBJ2-1 TRBV6-6 CASTTAAPNEQFF
NA TRBJ2-6 TRBV7-3 CASSSGQGEPFSGANVLTF
few TRBJ2-7 TRBV19 CASSMGLYEQYF
few TRBJ1-2 TRBV10-3 CAISEAQGDDGYTF
NA TRBJ2-2 TRBV2 CASRRGQLNTGELFF
few NA TRBV7-2 CASSLSVQNYEQYF